Listed below are T cell receptor beta chains from one sample, sequenced in a study of blood T cell repertoires in COVID-19. The data were produced by immunoSEQ multiplex PCR, yet TCRdb's version contains in-frame clones alone and is incomplete. Here the sample spans tens of thousands of clones, 87% being singletons. Input material: peripheral blood. The receptors here all came from a human donor in a cohort sampled during active COVID-19. Both conserved end residues are part of each CDR3. D genes are given only for firm matches. Size is stated for part of the rows, as once, few or many counts, or as a class when the clone is expanded.

>-|14|TRBJ2-7|TRBV16|-
CASSQTAGGPEQYF
TGTGCCAGCAGCCAAACCGCCGGAGGGCCCGAGCAGTACTTC
>-|12|TRBJ2-1|TRBV6-6|-
CASSFRGNEQFF
TGTGCCAGCAGTTTCCGGGGGAATGAGCAGTTCTTC
>TRBD1|14|TRBJ2-7|TRBV9|few
CASSAGGISYEQYF
TGTGCCAGCAGCGCAGGGGGTATCTCCTACGAGCAGTACTTC
>-|16|TRBJ1-3|TRBV7-8|-
CASIQGRPNSGNTIYF
TGTGCCAGCATCCAGGGCAGGCCCAACTCTGGAAACACCATATATTTT
>-|16|TRBJ1-2|TRBV11-2|-
CASSLEDSQANYGYTF
TGTGCCAGCAGCTTAGAGGACAGCCAAGCTAACTATGGCTACACCTTC
>-|11|TRBJ2-7|TRBV5-6|few
CASSAGGEQYF
TGTGCCAGCAGCGCCGGGGGCGAGCAGTACTTC
>TRBD2|13|TRBJ2-1|TRBV5-1|-
CASSSLGGSEQFF
TGCGCCAGCAGCTCGCTGGGGGGGAGTGAGCAGTTCTTC
>TRBD1|13|TRBJ1-2|TRBV2|-
CASSEQGGLGYTF
TGTGCCAGCAGTGAACAGGGGGGCCTTGGCTACACCTTC
>-|15|TRBJ1-1|TRBV25-1|-
CASSDTQGTVGGAFF
TGTGCCAGCAGTGACACACAGGGAACGGTTGGTGGGGCTTTCTTT
>TRBD1|13|TRBJ2-7|TRBV6-5|few
CASSLRDRGRQYF
TGTGCCAGCAGCCTACGGGACAGGGGACGGCAGTACTTC